The 10 T cell receptor beta chains listed next were all sequenced from one sample in a study of T cell changes during pregnancy in multiple sclerosis. Assay used: immunoSEQ multiplex PCR; TCRdb lists only in-frame clones, some missing. The profile shows more than 95,000 clones, 85% to 95% of them singletons. Sequenced here: peripheral blood, sampled after pregnancy. These receptors were collected from a female donor with multiple sclerosis, enrolled in a pregnancy study.

V gene TRBV12-5 combines with J gene TRBJ2-7, with D possibly matching TRBD2 (6 bases). CDR1 LGHNT and CDR2 FRNRAP come from the germline V gene. With 3 bases removed from V and 3 bases from J, the gap between germline ends came to 15 bases. The CDR3 is 15 amino acids. The CDR3 nucleotides are TGTGCTAGTGGTTTAGTTTTGGGCGGGATCTACGAGCAGTACTTC. This translates into CASGLVLGGIYEQYF.

This chain joins TRBV18 and TRBJ2-7, with 10 bases fitting TRBD1. This CDR3 has 17 amino acids. Trimming removed 4 bases from V and 7 bases from J; junction bases left unmatched: 16. CDR1 is KGHSH and CDR2 is LQKENI in the germline V gene. The CDR3, as DNA: TGTGCCAGCTCACTAAGACAGGGGGCGCGCTTTGAGTGGGAGCAGTACTTC. Protein: CASSLRQGARFEWEQYF.

This clone was counted once. Relative to the germline gene, one junction end is altered; a read error may explain this. V gene TRBV19 combines with J gene TRBJ2-2; D is possibly TRBD2 (5 bases). Germline CDR1 reads LNHDA; CDR2 reads SQIVND (reference sequence). This CDR3 region has 16 residues. The CDR3 protein is CASTLQPSGNTGELFF. The CDR3 region has the DNA TGTGCCAGTACCCTTCAACCGTCGGGGAACACCGGGGAACTGTTTTTT.

J is TRBJ2-5 and V is TRBV29-1; possible D gene TRBD1, 5 bases. V was shortened by 7 bases and J by 5 bases, with 14 bases between the two germline ends. The germline V gene encodes CDR1 SQVTM and CDR2 ANQGSEA. The CDR3 sequence is 12 residues long. The CDR3 DNA is TGCAGCGCAGGGCCACCACGGGAGACCCAGTACTTC. Protein: CSAGPPRETQYF.

V and J are TRBV29-1 and TRBJ2-3, with 7 bases lining up with TRBD2. Losses at the gene ends were 3 bases for V and 4 bases for J; bases not matched to a gene: 13. There are 16 residues in the CDR3. Germline CDR1 SQVTM, CDR2 ANQGSEA. In DNA form, the CDR3 reads TGCAGCGTTGAGAAGGGGAGGGGAGGAAGAGCAGATACGCAGTATTTT. Residues: CSVEKGRGGRADTQYF.

This clone appeared a single time. V and J are TRBV5-1 and TRBJ1-1; 7 positions agree with TRBD1. Germline V gene data show CDR1 as SGHRS and CDR2 as YFSETQ. With V trimmed by 4 bases and J by 5 bases, 2 bases remained unmatched. The CDR3 runs to 12 residues. The CDR3 spells CASSPGGTEAFF. The DNA of the CDR3 is TGCGCCAGCAGCCCAGGGGGGACTGAAGCTTTCTTT.

The V call is TRBV1, the J call TRBJ2-1; TRBD2, as called in the table, went unchecked against the DNA. TRBV1 is listed as a pseudogene. This CDR3 is built from 16 residues. In DNA form, the CDR3 reads TGCACCAGCAGCCACCTACTAGCGCCCGCCTACAATGAGCAGTTCTTC. Protein sequence: CTSSHLLAPAYNEQFF.

The rearrangement uses TRBV10-3 and TRBJ1-1, with D possibly being TRBD1 (5 bases). Trimming removed 9 bases at V and 1 base at J, with 12 bases between. Germline values: CDR1 ENHRY, CDR2 SYGVKD. The CDR3 runs to 13 residues. CDR3 in DNA: TGTGCCATATTACAGGCCCCGAACACTGAAGCTTTCTTT. Its protein product is CAILQAPNTEAFF.

The chain joins TRBV11-2 to TRBJ2-7, with 8 bases aligning to TRBD2. This CDR3 is built from 14 residues. The ends lost 3 bases at V and 5 bases at J; junction bases unmatched: 6. Per the germline V gene, CDR1 is SGHAT and CDR2 is FQNNGV. The CDR3 spells CASSLGRGGHEQYF. For the CDR3, the DNA is TGTGCCAGCAGCTTGGGCCGGGGGGGGCACGAGCAGTACTTC. Drawing the rest from reference TRBV11-2 and TRBJ2-7, the complete variable domain is EAGVAQSPRYKIIEKRQSVAFWCNPISGHATLYWYQQILGQGPKLLIQFQNNGVVDDSQLPKDRFSAERLKGVDSTLKIQPAKLEDSAVYLCASSLGRGGHEQYFGPGTRLTVT.

V and J are TRBV14 and TRBJ1-4, with D possibly matching TRBD1 (6 bases). The CDR3 is 16 residues long. Germline CDR1 reads SGHDN; CDR2 reads FVKESK. Trimming took off 0 bases at V and 2 bases at J, with 10 bases between the two ends. The DNA for the CDR3 is TGTGCCAGCAGCCAAGAACAGGGCGCTACTAATGAAAAACTGTTTTTT. Translation: CASSQEQGATNEKLFF.